This T cell receptor (beta chain) emerged from a study of blood T cell repertoires in COVID-19. Libraries were prepared by immunoSEQ multiplex PCR; TCRdb keeps only in-frame clonotypes and omits some of them. The table shows some 450,000 clones, with approximately 90% occurring only once. Per the germline V gene, CDR1 is SGHDT and CDR2 is YYEEEE. The CDR3 has 15 residues. Unmatched junction bases numbered 5, after V lost 4 bases and J lost 1 base. The receptor was derived from a woman between 50 and 59 years old with COVID-19, enrolled during active disease. Material for sequencing was peripheral blood. The J gene is TRBJ1-5, the V gene TRBV5-6, with 7 bases matching TRBD1. CDR3 DNA sequence: TGTGCCAGCAGCCGATGGGGACAGAGCAATCAGCCCCAGCATTTT. It is translated as CASSRWGQSNQPQHF.